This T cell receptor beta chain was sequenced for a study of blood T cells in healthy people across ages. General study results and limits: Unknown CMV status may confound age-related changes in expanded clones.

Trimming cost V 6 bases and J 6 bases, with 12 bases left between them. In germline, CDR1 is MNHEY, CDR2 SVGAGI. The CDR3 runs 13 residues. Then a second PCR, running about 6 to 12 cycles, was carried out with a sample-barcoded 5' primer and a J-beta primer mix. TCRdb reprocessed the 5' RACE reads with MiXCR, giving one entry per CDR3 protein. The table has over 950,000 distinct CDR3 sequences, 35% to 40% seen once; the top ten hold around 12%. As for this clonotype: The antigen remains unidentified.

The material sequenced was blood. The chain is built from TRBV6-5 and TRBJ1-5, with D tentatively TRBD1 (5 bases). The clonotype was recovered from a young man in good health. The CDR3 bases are TGTGCCAGCAGGCCCGCGGGGGGTCAGCCCCAGCATTTT. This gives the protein CASRPAGGQPQHF.